This TCR beta chain was profiled in a study of regulatory T cells in long-lasting Graves disease. General study results and limits: Study was limited to peripheral blood, excluding thyroid tissue. Clonotypes that were public and shared totalled fewer than 3,500 in persistent patients versus 900 to 1,000 in new patients.

For TCR beta, libraries came from iRepertoire HTBI primers and Arm-PCR of CDR3 regions. One entry per CDR3 protein results from TCRdb running MiXCR on the multiplex PCR reads. Of more than 350,000 distinct CDR3 sequences in the sample, 20% to 25% are singletons; the top ten hold 13% to 15%. Time point indicated: persistent/refractory GD, antithyroid drugs over 5 years with positive TRAb. Generation of the TCR library employed RNA extracted from PBMCs. All patients originated from an endocrinology department located in Xi'an, China. This clonotype has a count of ten or more. Its target is unknown. The receptor was isolated from a female donor with Graves disease. The source material was peripheral blood mononuclear cells (PBMCs), sampled when the disease was refractory, from a patient treated with antithyroid drugs.

The CDR3: CASSQAPNTEAFF. As DNA, the CDR3 is TGTGCCAGCAGCCAAGCGCCGAACACTGAAGCTTTCTTT. The chain links TRBV14 to TRBJ1-1, with D hard to call. With 1 base removed from V and 1 base from J, the gap between germline ends came to 4 bases. The CDR3 length is 13 residues. Looked up from germline, CDR1 is SGHDN and CDR2 is FVKESK.